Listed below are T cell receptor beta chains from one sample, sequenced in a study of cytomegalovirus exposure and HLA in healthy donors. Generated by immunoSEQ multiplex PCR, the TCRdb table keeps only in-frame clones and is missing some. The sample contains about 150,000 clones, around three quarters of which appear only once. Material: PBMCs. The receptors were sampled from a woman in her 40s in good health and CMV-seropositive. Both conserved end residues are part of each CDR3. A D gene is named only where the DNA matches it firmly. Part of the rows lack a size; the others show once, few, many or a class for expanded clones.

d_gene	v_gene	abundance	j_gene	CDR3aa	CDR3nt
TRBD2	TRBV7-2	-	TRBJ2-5	CASSTTPLAGGPPQYF	TGTGCCAGCAGCACGACCCCTCTAGCGGGGGGTCCCCCCCAGTACTTC
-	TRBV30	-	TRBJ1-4	CAWRLSRTNEKLFF	TGTGCCTGGAGATTGTCCCGAACTAATGAAAAACTGTTTTTT
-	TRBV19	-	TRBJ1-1	CASSIMVAGALETEAFF	TGTGCCAGTAGTATAATGGTGGCAGGGGCCCTGGAGACTGAAGCTTTCTTT
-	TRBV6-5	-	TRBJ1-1	CASSYSSLRVNTEAFF	TGTGCCAGCAGTTACTCGAGTCTCAGGGTGAACACTGAAGCTTTCTTT
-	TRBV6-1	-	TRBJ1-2	CASSGTDYYGYTF	TGTGCCAGCAGTGGGACAGACTACTATGGCTACACCTTC
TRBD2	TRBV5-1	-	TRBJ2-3	CASSTTGLDSTDTQYF	TGCGCCAGCAGCACTACCGGACTAGACAGCACAGATACGCAGTATTTT
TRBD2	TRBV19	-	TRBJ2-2	CATLTSGGAWNTGELFF	TGTGCCACCTTGACTAGCGGGGGGGCCTGGAACACCGGGGAGCTGTTTTTT
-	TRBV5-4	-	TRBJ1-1	CAYKNTGPTEAFF	TGTGCCTATAAGAACACAGGGCCCACTGAAGCTTTCTTT
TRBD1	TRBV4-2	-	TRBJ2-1	CASSPRDRDNEQFF	TGTGCCAGCAGCCCGAGGGACAGAGACAATGAGCAGTTCTTC
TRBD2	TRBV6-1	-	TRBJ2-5	CASSELAGAQETQYF	TGTGCCAGCAGTGAACTAGCGGGGGCCCAAGAGACCCAGTACTTC
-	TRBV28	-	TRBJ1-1	CASSLRQDEAFF	TGTGCCAGCAGTTTAAGACAGGATGAAGCTTTCTTT
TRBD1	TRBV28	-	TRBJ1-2	CASSLVGQGAKGYTF	TGTGCCAGCAGTTTAGTGGGACAGGGGGCGAAAGGCTACACCTTC
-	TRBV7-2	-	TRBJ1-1	CAGAHLTGTEAFF	TGTGCCGGCGCACACCTAACGGGGACTGAAGCTTTCTTT
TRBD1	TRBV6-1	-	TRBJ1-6	CASSDPGQGSSPLHF	TGTGCCAGCAGTGACCCGGGACAGGGTAGTTCACCCCTCCACTTT
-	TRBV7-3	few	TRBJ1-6	CASSLSHNNSPLHF	TGTGCCAGCAGCTTATCGCACAATAATTCACCCCTCCACTTT
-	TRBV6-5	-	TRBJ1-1	CASGAGAWGTEAFF	TGTGCCAGCGGTGCGGGGGCGTGGGGCACTGAAGCTTTCTTT
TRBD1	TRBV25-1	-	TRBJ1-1	CASSDIGGNTEAFF	TGTGCCAGCAGTGATATAGGGGGCAATACTGAAGCTTTCTTT
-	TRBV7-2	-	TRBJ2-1	CASSLALGAVYNEQFF	TGTGCCAGCAGCTTAGCCTTGGGGGCGGTCTACAATGAGCAGTTCTTC